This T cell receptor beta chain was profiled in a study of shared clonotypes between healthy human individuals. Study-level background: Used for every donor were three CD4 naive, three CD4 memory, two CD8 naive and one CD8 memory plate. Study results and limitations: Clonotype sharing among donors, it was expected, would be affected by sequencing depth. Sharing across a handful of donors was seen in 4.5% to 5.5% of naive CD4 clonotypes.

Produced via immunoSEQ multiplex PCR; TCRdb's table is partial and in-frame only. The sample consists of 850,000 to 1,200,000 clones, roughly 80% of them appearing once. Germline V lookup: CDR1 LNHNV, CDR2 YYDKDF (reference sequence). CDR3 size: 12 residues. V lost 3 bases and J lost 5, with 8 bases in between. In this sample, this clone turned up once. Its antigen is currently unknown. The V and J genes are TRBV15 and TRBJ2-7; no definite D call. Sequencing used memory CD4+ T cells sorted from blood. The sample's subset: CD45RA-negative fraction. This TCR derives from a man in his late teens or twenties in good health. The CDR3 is CATSSTKDEQYF. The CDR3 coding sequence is TGTGCCACCAGCAGCACAAAGGACGAGCAGTACTTC.